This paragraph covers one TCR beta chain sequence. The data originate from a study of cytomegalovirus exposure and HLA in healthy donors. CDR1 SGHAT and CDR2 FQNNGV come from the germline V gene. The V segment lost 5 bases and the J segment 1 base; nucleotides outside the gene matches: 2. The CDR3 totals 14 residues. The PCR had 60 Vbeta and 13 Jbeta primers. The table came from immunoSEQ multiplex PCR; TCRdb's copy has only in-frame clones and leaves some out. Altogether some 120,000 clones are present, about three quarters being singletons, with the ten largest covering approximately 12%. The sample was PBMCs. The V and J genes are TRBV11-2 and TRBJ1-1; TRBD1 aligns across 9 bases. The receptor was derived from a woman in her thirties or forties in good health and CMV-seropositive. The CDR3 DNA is TGTGCCAGCAGCATACAGGGGGCGAACACTGAAGCTTTCTTT. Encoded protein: CASSIQGANTEAFF.